This is a list of T cell receptor beta chains from one sample in a study of molecular identifiers for immune sequencing clone quantification. TCRdb re-called the PCR reads through MiXCR, storing one row per CDR3 protein. The data contain tens of thousands of distinct CDR3 sequences, roughly 18% of them seen just once; the ten biggest clones take up approximately 1.5%. The material sequenced was naive CD8+ T cells from blood, with Jurkat cell RNA spiked in. These receptors all come from a human donor in good health. Some libraries in this study had Jurkat cell RNA spiked in. CDR3s leave out the opening cysteine and the closing phenylalanine or tryptophan. The order of the fields is V gene, J gene, clone size, CDR3 protein. Rows may omit the clone size; those that give it use once, few, many or a size class.

TRBV5-1	TRBJ2-3	many	ASSQEAGTSVTDTQY
TRBV23-1	TRBJ1-5	many	ASSPRAGTSSNQPQH
TRBV3-1	TRBJ2-3	many	ASSYGGAGVLDTQY
TRBV10-2	TRBJ1-1	many	ASTTGDEAF
TRBV11-2	TRBJ2-3	many	ASSRRSTDTQY
TRBV7-9	TRBJ2-3	many	ASSSYAGGPSGTDTQY
TRBV4-3	TRBJ2-7	many	ASSQDAGTYEQY
TRBV19	TRBJ1-1	few	ASSILTGAPEAF
TRBV10-2	TRBJ2-1	-	ASGTGYNEQF
TRBV27	TRBJ1-3	many	ASSLGGTGNTIY
TRBV27	TRBJ2-2	once	ASGPGAGTGELF
TRBV30	TRBJ2-5	few	AWSVLSGGLRVTQY
TRBV29-1	TRBJ2-7	many	SVKTGGSYEQY
TRBV5-1	TRBJ2-7	few	ASSPLGSYEQY
TRBV27	TRBJ2-7	many	ASSITSGSYEQY